A selection of T cell receptor beta chains follows, all from one sample in a study of spatial heterogeneity in lung cancer. Each CDR3 protein is one row after TCRdb ran MiXCR on the 5' RACE reads. Seen here are 5,300 or so distinct CDR3 sequences, about 7.4% observed once, and the top ten hold 35% to 50%. This material consisted of lung tumor tissue, taken at surgery. These receptors originate from a male donor with early-stage non-small cell lung cancer. CDR3s include the opening cysteine and the closing phenylalanine or tryptophan. A D gene is named only where the DNA matches it firmly. Not all rows give a size; the values are once, few, many and, for expanded clones, a class.

d_call j_call clone_size v_call cdr3_aa cdr3_nt
NA TRBJ2-3 NA TRBV14 CASSQDNADTQYF TGTGCCAGCAGCCAAGATAACGCAGATACGCAGTATTTT
TRBD2 TRBJ2-1 NA TRBV20-1 CSARTSVNEQFF TGCAGTGCTAGAACTAGCGTCAATGAGCAGTTCTTC
TRBD1 TRBJ2-7 NA TRBV28 CASSLPGQSSYEQYF TGTGCCAGCAGTTTACCGGGACAGAGCTCCTACGAGCAGTACTTC
NA TRBJ1-1 many TRBV2 CASSEVRDGEAFF TGTGCCAGCAGTGAAGTTAGGGATGGTGAAGCTTTCTTT
NA TRBJ1-2 medium-sized TRBV12-3/TRBV12-4 CASSARQTNYGYTF TGTGCCAGCAGTGCCCGACAGACTAACTATGGCTACACCTTC
NA TRBJ1-5 many TRBV19 CASSRGDQPQHF TGTGCCAGTAGTCGGGGAGATCAGCCCCAGCATTTT
TRBD2 TRBJ2-7 once TRBV20-1 CSARDLESGRQYEQYF TGCAGTGCTAGAGATCTAGAGAGCGGGAGGCAATACGAGCAGTACTTC
NA TRBJ1-6 medium-sized TRBV21-1 CASSKGRGSSYNSPLHF TGTGCCAGCAGCAAAGGCAGGGGGAGCTCCTATAATTCACCCCTCCACTTT
NA TRBJ2-7 many TRBV11-1 CASSLAGQGVSYEQYF TGTGCCAGCAGCTTAGCCGGGCAGGGTGTCTCCTACGAGCAGTACTTC
NA TRBJ1-2 NA TRBV7-2 CASSSTTGTNYGYTF TGTGCCAGCAGCTCCACGACAGGAACTAACTATGGCTACACCTTC
NA TRBJ2-2 many TRBV6-2/TRBV6-3 CASSPGEDTGELFF TGTGCCAGCAGCCCAGGGGAAGACACCGGGGAGCTGTTTTTT